This T cell receptor (beta chain) was found in a study of T cell repertoires in cytomegalovirus infection. TCRdb reanalysed the reads using MiXCR and keeps one entry per CDR3 protein. This sample yields some 500,000 distinct CDR3 sequences, of which more than 30% are seen a single time; 15% to 20% belongs to the top ten. Concerning this clonotype itself: Its antigen is undetermined.

The length of the CDR3 is 12 residues. V dropped 8 bases and J dropped 9 bases, with 13 bases sitting between them. Germline values: CDR1 LNHDA, CDR2 SQIVND (reference sequence). The input for sequencing was cultured PBMCs, taken from culture after CMV antigen stimulation. The clonotype was recovered from a human donor in good health (CMV status not recorded). Some clones in this sample may be carry-over from other donors' samples. The chain recombines TRBV19 with TRBJ2-2, with D uncertain. The CDR3 protein is CASRFGVWELFF. The CDR3 nucleotides read TGTGCCAGTCGTTTCGGAGTGTGGGAGCTGTTTTTT.